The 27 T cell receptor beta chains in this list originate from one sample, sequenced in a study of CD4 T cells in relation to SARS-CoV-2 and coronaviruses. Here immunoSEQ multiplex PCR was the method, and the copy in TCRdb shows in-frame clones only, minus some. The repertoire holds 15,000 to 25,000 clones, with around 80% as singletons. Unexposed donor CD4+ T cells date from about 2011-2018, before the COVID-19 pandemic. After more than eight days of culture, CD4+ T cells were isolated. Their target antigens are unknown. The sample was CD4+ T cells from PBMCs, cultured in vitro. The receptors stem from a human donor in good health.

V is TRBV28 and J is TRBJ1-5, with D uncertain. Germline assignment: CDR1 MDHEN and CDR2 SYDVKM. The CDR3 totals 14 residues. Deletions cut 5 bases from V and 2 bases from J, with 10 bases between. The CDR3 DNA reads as TGTGCCAGCAGTGGGCCGGCGGGCAATCAGCCCCAGCATTTT. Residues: CASSGPAGNQPQHF.

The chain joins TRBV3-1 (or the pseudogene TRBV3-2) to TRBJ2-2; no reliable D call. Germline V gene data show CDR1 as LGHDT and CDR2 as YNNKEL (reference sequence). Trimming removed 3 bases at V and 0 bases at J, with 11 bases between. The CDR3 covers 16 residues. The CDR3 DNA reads TGTGCCAGCAGCCAGGCTGGGCAGTCGAACACCGGGGAGCTGTTTTTT. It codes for CASSQAGQSNTGELFF.

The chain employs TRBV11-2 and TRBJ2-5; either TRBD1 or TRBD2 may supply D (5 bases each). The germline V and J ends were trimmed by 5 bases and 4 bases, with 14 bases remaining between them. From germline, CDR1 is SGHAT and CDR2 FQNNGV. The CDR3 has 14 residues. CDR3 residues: CASSGFGARETQYF. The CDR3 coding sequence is TGTGCCAGCAGCGGTTTCGGGGCGAGAGAGACCCAGTACTTC.

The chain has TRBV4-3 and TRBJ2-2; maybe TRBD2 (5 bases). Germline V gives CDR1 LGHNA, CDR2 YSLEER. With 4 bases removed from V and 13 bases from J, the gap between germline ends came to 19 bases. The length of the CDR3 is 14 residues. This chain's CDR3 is CASSPFLASGGLFF. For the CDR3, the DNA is TGCGCCAGCAGCCCGTTTTTAGCGTCCGGAGGGCTGTTTTTT.

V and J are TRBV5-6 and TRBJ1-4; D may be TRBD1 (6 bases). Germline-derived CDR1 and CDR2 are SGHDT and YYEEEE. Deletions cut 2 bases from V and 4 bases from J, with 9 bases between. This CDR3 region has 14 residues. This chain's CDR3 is CASSLYRVNEKLFF. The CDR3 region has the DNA TGTGCCAGCAGCTTATACAGGGTTAATGAAAAACTGTTTTTT. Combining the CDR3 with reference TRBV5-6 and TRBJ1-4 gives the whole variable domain DAGVTQSPTHLIKTRGQQVTLRCSPKSGHDTVSWYQQALGQGPQFIFQYYEEEERQRGNFPDRFSGHQFPNYSSELNVNALLLGDSALYLCASSLYRVNEKLFFGSGTQLSVL.

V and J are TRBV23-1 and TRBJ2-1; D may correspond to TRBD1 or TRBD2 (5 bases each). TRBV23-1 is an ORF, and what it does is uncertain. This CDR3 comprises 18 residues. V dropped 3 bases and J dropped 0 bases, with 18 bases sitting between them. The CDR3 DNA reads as TGCGCCAGCAGTCAGCTGACATGGGGGTTGCCCTCCTACAATGAGCAGTTCTTC. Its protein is CASSQLTWGLPSYNEQFF.

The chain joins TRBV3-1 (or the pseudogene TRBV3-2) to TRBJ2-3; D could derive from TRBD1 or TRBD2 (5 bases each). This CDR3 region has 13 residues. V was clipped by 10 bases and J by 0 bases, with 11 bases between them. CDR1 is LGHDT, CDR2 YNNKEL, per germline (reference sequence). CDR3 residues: CATGAASTDTQYF. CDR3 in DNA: TGTGCCACCGGGGCCGCCAGCACAGATACGCAGTATTTT.

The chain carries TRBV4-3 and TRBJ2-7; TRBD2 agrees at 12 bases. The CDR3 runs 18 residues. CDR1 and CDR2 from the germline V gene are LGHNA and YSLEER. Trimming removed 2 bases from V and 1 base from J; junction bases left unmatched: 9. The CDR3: CASSQSYATSGGSYEQYF. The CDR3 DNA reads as TGCGCCAGCAGCCAATCCTACGCCACTAGCGGGGGGTCCTACGAGCAGTACTTC.

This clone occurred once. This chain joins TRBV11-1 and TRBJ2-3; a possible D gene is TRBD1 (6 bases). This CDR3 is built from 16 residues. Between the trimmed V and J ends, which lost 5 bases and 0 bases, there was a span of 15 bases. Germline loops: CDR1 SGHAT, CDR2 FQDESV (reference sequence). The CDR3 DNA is TGTGCCAGCAGCATGACCAGGGGATCTAGCACAGATACGCAGTATTTT. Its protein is CASSMTRGSSTDTQYF.

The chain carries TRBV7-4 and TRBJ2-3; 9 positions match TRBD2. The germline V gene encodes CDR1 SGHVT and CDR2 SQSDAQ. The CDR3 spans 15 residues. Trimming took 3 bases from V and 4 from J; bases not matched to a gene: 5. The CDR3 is CASSLVGGGADTQYF. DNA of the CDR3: TGTGCCAGCAGCTTGGTCGGCGGGGGGGCAGATACGCAGTATTTT.

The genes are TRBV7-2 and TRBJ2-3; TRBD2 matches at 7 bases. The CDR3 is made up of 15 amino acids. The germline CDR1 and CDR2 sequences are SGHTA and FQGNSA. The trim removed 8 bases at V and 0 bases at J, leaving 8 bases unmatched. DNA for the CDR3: TGTGCCAGCCGGCGTCGAGCGGGAAGCACAGATACGCAGTATTTT. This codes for CASRRRAGSTDTQYF.

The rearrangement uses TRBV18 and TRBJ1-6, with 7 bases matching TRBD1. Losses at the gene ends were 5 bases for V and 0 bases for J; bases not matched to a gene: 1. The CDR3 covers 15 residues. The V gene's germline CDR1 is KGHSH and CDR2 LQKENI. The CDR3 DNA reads TGTGCCAGCTCAAGGGACAGCTCCTATAATTCACCCCTCCACTTT. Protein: CASSRDSSYNSPLHF.

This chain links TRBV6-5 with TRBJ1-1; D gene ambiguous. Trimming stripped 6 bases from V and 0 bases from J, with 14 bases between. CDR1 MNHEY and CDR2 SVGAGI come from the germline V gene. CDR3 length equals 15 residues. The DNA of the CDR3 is TGTGCCAGCAGGAGAGGTAAAGAGTTGAACACTGAAGCTTTCTTT. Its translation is CASRRGKELNTEAFF.

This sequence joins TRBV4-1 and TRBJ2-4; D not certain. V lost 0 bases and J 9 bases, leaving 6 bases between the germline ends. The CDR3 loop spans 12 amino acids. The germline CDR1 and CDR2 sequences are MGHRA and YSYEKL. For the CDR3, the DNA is TGCGCCAGCAGCCAAGATAGCCGCATTCAGTACTTC. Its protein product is CASSQDSRIQYF.

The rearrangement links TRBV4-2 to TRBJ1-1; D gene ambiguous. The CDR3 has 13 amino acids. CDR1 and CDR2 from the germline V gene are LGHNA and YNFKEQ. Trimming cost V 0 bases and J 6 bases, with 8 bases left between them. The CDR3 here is CASSQDINAEAFF. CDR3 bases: TGTGCCAGCAGCCAAGATATCAACGCTGAAGCTTTCTTT.

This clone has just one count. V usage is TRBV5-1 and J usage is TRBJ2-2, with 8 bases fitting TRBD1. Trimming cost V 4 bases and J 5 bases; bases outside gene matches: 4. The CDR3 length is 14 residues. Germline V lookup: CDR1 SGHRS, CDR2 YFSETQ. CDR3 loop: CASSIQGGTGELFF. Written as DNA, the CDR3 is TGCGCCAGCAGCATACAGGGGGGAACCGGGGAGCTGTTTTTT.

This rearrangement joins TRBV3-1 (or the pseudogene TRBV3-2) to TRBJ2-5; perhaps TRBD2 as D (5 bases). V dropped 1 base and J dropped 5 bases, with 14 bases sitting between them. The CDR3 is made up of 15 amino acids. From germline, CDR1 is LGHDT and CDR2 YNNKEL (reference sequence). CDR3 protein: CASSQVSGDGETQYF. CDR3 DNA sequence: TGTGCCAGCAGCCAAGTCTCCGGGGATGGGGAGACCCAGTACTTC.

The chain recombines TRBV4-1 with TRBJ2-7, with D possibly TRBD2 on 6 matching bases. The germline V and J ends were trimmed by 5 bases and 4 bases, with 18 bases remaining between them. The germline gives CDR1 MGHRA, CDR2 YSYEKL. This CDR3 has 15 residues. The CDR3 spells CASSKGGAGGYEQYF. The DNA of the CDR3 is TGCGCCAGCAGCAAAGGAGGGGCTGGTGGTTACGAGCAGTACTTC.

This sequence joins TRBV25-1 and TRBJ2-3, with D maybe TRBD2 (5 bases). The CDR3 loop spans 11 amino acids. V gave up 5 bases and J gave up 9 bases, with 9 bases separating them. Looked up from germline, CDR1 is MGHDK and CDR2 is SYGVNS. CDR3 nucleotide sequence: TGTGCCAGCAGTCAACGCGGGACGCAGTATTTT. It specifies CASSQRGTQYF.

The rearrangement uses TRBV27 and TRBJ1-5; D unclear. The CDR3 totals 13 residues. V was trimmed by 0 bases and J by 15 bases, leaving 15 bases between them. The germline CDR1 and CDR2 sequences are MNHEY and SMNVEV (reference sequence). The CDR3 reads CASSLSPDSIVHF. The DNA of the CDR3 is TGTGCCAGCAGTTTATCTCCCGATTCCATAGTGCATTTT.

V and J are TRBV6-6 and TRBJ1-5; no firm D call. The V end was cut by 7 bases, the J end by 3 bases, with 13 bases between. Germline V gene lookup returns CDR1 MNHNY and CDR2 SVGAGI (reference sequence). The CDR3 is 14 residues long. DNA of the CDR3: TGTGCCAGCAAGGGAGACACCTCCAATCAGCCCCAGCATTTT. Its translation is CASKGDTSNQPQHF.

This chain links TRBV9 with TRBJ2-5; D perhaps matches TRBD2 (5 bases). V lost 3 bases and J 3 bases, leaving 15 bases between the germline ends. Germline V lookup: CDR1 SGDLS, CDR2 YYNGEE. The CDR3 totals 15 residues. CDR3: CASSAGVRTEETQYF. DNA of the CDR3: TGTGCCAGCAGCGCCGGGGTCAGGACCGAAGAGACCCAGTACTTC.

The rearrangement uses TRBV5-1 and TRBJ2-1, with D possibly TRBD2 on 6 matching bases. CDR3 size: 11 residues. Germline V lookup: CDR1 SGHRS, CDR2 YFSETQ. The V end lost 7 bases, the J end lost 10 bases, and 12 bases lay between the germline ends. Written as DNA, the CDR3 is TGCGCCAGCGGAACACGGGGGGAGCAGTTCTTC. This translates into CASGTRGEQFF. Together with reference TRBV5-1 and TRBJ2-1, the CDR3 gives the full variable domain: KAGVTQTPRYLIKTRGQQVTLSCSPISGHRSVSWYQQTPGQGLQFLFEYFSETQRNKGNFPGRFSGRQFSNSRSEMNVSTLELGDSALYLCASGTRGEQFFGPGTRLTVL.

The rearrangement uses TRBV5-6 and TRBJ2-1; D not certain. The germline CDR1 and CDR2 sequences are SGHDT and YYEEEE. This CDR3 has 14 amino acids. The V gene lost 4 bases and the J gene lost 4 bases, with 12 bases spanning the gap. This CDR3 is CASSPPEFYNEQFF. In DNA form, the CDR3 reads TGTGCCAGCAGCCCACCGGAATTTTACAATGAGCAGTTCTTC. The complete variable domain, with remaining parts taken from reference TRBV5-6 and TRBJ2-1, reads DAGVTQSPTHLIKTRGQQVTLRCSPKSGHDTVSWYQQALGQGPQFIFQYYEEEERQRGNFPDRFSGHQFPNYSSELNVNALLLGDSALYLCASSPPEFYNEQFFGPGTRLTVL.

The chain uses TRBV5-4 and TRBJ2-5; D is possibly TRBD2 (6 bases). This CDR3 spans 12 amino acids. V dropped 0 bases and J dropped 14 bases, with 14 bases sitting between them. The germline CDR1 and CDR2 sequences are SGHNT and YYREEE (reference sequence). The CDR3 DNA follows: TGTGCCAGCAGCTTGGGCGGGACCCCGAGATACTTC. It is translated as CASSLGGTPRYF.

The CDR3 loop is CASSFRDTGQETQYF. CDR3 DNA sequence: TGTGCCAGCAGCTTCAGAGACACCGGGCAAGAGACCCAGTACTTC. The chain carries TRBV7-9 and TRBJ2-5; no clear D. This CDR3 comprises 15 residues. V was clipped by 3 bases and J by 2 bases, with 13 bases between them. Germline V gene lookup returns CDR1 SEHNR and CDR2 FQNEAQ (reference sequence).

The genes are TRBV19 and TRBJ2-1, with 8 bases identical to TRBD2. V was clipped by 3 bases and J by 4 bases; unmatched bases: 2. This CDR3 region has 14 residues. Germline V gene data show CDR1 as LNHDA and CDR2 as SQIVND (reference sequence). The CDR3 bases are TGTGCCAGTAGTATCCAGCGGGAGTACAATGAGCAGTTCTTC. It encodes CASSIQREYNEQFF.